The 8 T cell receptor beta chains below all came from one sample that was sequenced in a study of blood T cell repertoires in COVID-19. TCRdb's copy holds only in-frame clones and misses some; the assay was immunoSEQ multiplex PCR. The sample lists roughly 400,000 clones, roughly 84% occurring once. Sequenced: PBMCs or T cells enriched from blood (not recorded which). These receptors were collected from a woman aged 18-29 years who had been exposed to COVID-19.

V gene TRBV5-6 combines with J gene TRBJ1-2; 9 bases are a match to TRBD1. The germline V gene encodes CDR1 SGHDT and CDR2 YYEEEE. J lost 8 bases, V lost 4 bases, and 6 bases had no gene match. The CDR3 is made up of 13 amino acids. This CDR3 reads CASSGTGLWGYTF. The CDR3 nucleotides read TGTGCCAGCAGCGGGACAGGGTTATGGGGCTACACCTTC.

The table lists this clone with a few counts. The chain uses TRBV19 and TRBJ2-1, with TRBD1 matching over 9 bases. The germline CDR1 and CDR2 sequences are LNHDA and SQIVND (reference sequence). This CDR3 has 17 amino acids. J lost 3 bases, V lost 1 base, and 7 bases had no gene match. CDR3 in amino acids: CASSIVAQGAIYNEQFF. The CDR3 coding sequence is TGTGCCAGTAGTATAGTAGCACAGGGGGCGATCTACAATGAGCAGTTCTTC.

The chain is built from TRBV28 and TRBJ2-1; 8 positions agree with TRBD2. Germline CDR1 and CDR2: MDHEN and SYDVKM. The CDR3 is made up of 15 amino acids. The trim removed 4 bases at V and 7 bases at J, leaving 9 bases unmatched. This chain's CDR3 is CASSSAGAGGNEQFF. Written as DNA, the CDR3 is TGTGCCAGCAGTTCAGCGGGGGCGGGTGGGAATGAGCAGTTCTTC.

This rearrangement joins TRBV29-1 to TRBJ2-7; D gene ambiguous. Trimming pared 2 bases from V and 6 bases from J, leaving 14 bases between. This CDR3 has 13 residues. Germline CDR1 is SQVTM and CDR2 is ANQGSEA. The CDR3 reads CSVENSSTGEQYF. The DNA for the CDR3 is TGCAGCGTTGAAAACTCCTCGACGGGCGAGCAGTACTTC.

This clone was seen only once. This chain connects TRBV20-1 to TRBJ2-5; D not certain. This CDR3 spans 11 amino acids. Trimming cost V 5 bases and J 5 bases, with 9 bases left between them. Germline-derived CDR1 and CDR2 are DFQATT and SNEGSKA (reference sequence). The CDR3 loop is CSACLRETQYF. The CDR3 DNA reads as TGCAGTGCTTGCCTCCGGGAGACCCAGTACTTC.

This chain uses TRBV7-9 with TRBJ1-2, with D unclear. V was shortened by 0 bases and J by 6 bases, with 11 bases between the two germline ends. The CDR3 is 14 residues long. The germline gives CDR1 SEHNR, CDR2 FQNEAQ (reference sequence). The CDR3, as DNA: TGTGCCAGCAGCTTAGCCCCCCGGGGTAATGGCTACACCTTC. It specifies CASSLAPRGNGYTF.

CDR3 amino acids: CASSFRPMNTEAFF. For the CDR3, the DNA is TGTGCCAGCAGTTTCAGGCCCATGAACACTGAAGCTTTCTTT. The rearrangement links TRBV6-5 to TRBJ1-1; D is unclear. The CDR3 has 14 residues. V lost 4 bases and J 0 bases, leaving 9 bases between the germline ends. In germline, CDR1 is MNHEY, CDR2 SVGAGI.

The chain carries TRBV4-1 and TRBJ1-1; D is perhaps TRBD1 (5 bases). This CDR3 has 14 residues. Trimming took 1 base from V and 4 from J, leaving 10 bases between them. Germline V gene sequence: CDR1 MGHRA, CDR2 YSYEKL. The CDR3 reads CASSQVMGGTEAFF. CDR3 in DNA: TGCGCCAGCAGCCAAGTGATGGGGGGCACTGAAGCTTTCTTT.